This passage covers 22 T cell receptor beta chains from one sample sequenced in a study of T-cell reconstitution after alpha-beta-depleted transplantation in children. The TCRbeta library incorporated unique molecular identifiers. TCRdb re-called the PCR reads through MiXCR, storing one row per CDR3 protein. The sample comprises approximately 420,000 distinct CDR3 sequences, roughly a tenth of which are singletons, and roughly 5% rests with the top ten. The source material was PBMCs from the stem cell graft donor, sampled from the stem cell graft. These receptor sequences come from a human donor who donated a stem cell graft to a child with acute myeloid leukemia.

The chain recombines TRBV9 with TRBJ2-3; D gene unclear. V was shortened by 0 bases and J by 1 base, with 15 bases between the two germline ends. There are 17 residues in the CDR3. Germline-derived CDR1 and CDR2 are SGDLS and YYNGEE. The DNA for the CDR3 is TGTGCCAGCAGCGTAGACCCCCTGGGCCCCGGCACAGATACGCAGTATTTT. Translated, it gives CASSVDPLGPGTDTQYF.

The chain is built from TRBV20-1 and TRBJ2-5; TRBD1 is a possible D gene (5 bases). Germline CDR1 and CDR2: DFQATT and SNEGSKA (reference sequence). The CDR3 is made up of 14 amino acids. Trimming removed 2 bases at V and 4 bases at J, with 14 bases between. As DNA, the CDR3 is TGCAGTGCTAGACCTGGGGCGGAATCAGAGACCCAGTACTTC. Residues: CSARPGAESETQYF.

This clonotype was counted a few times. V gene TRBV20-1 combines with J gene TRBJ2-1; D perhaps matches TRBD1 (5 bases). The CDR3 has 12 residues. V shed 6 bases and J shed 4 bases, with 10 bases lying between them. Germline CDR1 and CDR2: DFQATT and SNEGSKA (reference sequence). The CDR3 region has the DNA TGCAGTGCCCAAAGGGGTTACAATGAGCAGTTCTTC. Residues: CSAQRGYNEQFF.

This clonotype has ten or more counts. The rearrangement links TRBV5-1 to TRBJ2-7; 10 positions match TRBD1. The CDR3 covers 15 residues. CDR1 is SGHRS and CDR2 is YFSETQ in the germline V gene. CDR3 coding DNA: TGTGCCAGCAGCCCGGGACAGGGGAGCTCCTACGAGCAGTACGTC. Amino acids: CASSPGQGSSYEQYV.

This clonotype was counted many times. This chain joins TRBV5-1 and TRBJ2-3, with D possibly TRBD2 on 5 matching bases. From germline, CDR1 is SGHRS and CDR2 YFSETQ. V dropped 0 bases and J dropped 2 bases, with 10 bases sitting between them. The CDR3 is 15 residues long. The CDR3 sequence: CASSLAAEPTDTQYF. The CDR3 region has the DNA TGCGCCAGCAGCTTGGCAGCGGAGCCCACAGATACGCAGTATTTT.

A few counts support this clonotype. V is TRBV6-2 or TRBV6-3 and J is TRBJ2-7; 7 nucleotides align to TRBD2. With 4 bases clipped from V and 6 bases from J, the junction kept 9 bases outside the gene matches. This CDR3 contains 14 residues. CDR1 is MNHEY and CDR2 is SVGEGT in the germline V gene. The CDR3 sequence is CASSSGGRVSEQYF. CDR3 coding DNA: TGTGCCAGCAGTTCCGGCGGGAGAGTATCCGAGCAGTACTTC.

This clonotype has just a few counts. The chain recombines TRBV6-1 with TRBJ2-2, with no clear D. CDR1 is MNHNS, CDR2 SASEGT, per germline. The ends were cut back, 6 bases at V and 6 bases at J, with 11 bases in the middle. There are 13 residues in the CDR3. CDR3: CASRATVAGELFF. For the CDR3, the DNA is TGTGCCAGCAGAGCGACCGTGGCCGGGGAGCTGTTTTTT.

The gene calls are TRBV12-3 or TRBV12-4 and TRBJ2-3, with 12 bases identical to TRBD2. CDR3 length equals 15 residues. Germline trimming cut 6 bases from V and 6 bases from J; bases unmatched to any gene: 7. The CDR3 coding sequence is TGTGCCAGCAGCTCTAGCGGGAGGGCCCGGGATACGCAGTATTTT. It translates to CASSSSGRARDTQYF.

This clonotype appeared a few times. The chain is built from TRBV6-1 and TRBJ2-3; D tentatively reads TRBD1 or TRBD2 (5 bases each). Deletions cut 9 bases from V and 4 bases from J, with 14 bases between. Looked up from germline, CDR1 is MNHNS and CDR2 is SASEGT. This CDR3 is built from 13 residues. The DNA for the CDR3 is TGTGCCAGTGGGAGACAGCAGGCAGATACGCAGTATTTT. As protein: CASGRQQADTQYF.

This clonotype was seen only a few times. This CDR3 is CSHRGVNEQFF. CDR3 DNA: TGCAGTCACCGGGGGGTAAATGAGCAGTTCTTC. This rearrangement joins TRBV29-1 to TRBJ2-1; 7 bases align to TRBD2. Germline CDR1 is SQVTM and CDR2 is ANQGSEA. The CDR3 spans 11 residues.

The table lists this clonotype with many counts. This sequence joins TRBV6-2 or TRBV6-3 and TRBJ1-4; possible D gene TRBD1, 5 bases. There are 15 residues in the CDR3. V was pared by 0 bases and J by 8 bases, with 13 bases between. Germline assignment: CDR1 MNHEY and CDR2 SVGEGT. Here the CDR3 reads CASSYSGRVDEKLFF. CDR3 DNA: TGTGCCAGCAGTTACTCGGGCAGGGTGGACGAAAAACTGTTTTTT.

The V and J genes are TRBV5-1 and TRBJ2-7, with 7 bases matching TRBD1. CDR1 is SGHRS, CDR2 YFSETQ, per germline. The length of the CDR3 is 15 residues. CDR3 coding DNA: TGCGGCAGCAGCTTGGATAGACAGGGATTCTACGAGCAGTACGTC. Translated: CGSSLDRQGFYEQYV.

Ten or more counts support this clonotype. This chain joins TRBV20-1 and TRBJ2-3, with 11 bases lining up with TRBD2. The CDR3 has 16 amino acids. V was clipped by 5 bases and J by 4 bases; unmatched bases: 11. Germline V gene sequence: CDR1 DFQATT, CDR2 SNEGSKA (reference sequence). In DNA form, the CDR3 reads TGCAGTGCTGAAGCCCTGACTAGCGGGGCCCCAGATACGCAGTATTTT. It yields the protein CSAEALTSGAPDTQYF.

This clonotype was counted at least ten times. This chain connects TRBV20-1 to TRBJ1-5; D may be TRBD1 (5 bases). V was shortened by 5 bases and J by 4 bases, with 9 bases between the two germline ends. CDR1 and CDR2 from the germline V gene are DFQATT and SNEGSKA (reference sequence). The CDR3 contains 12 residues. In DNA, the CDR3 is TGCAGTGCTGTCCGGGGGAATCAGCCCCAGCATTTT. This codes for CSAVRGNQPQHF.

Remarks on this clonotype: Germline and junction disagree at one end, which may indicate a read error. The chain uses TRBV29-1 and TRBJ1-1; maybe TRBD1 (6 bases). The CDR3 has 14 amino acids. Per germline, CDR1 SQVTM and CDR2 ANQGSEA. As DNA, the CDR3 is TGCAGCGTCGAAGGGGGGCGGATGAACACTGAAGCTTTCTTT. Protein: CSVEGGRMNTEAFF. The full variable domain, its missing parts supplied by reference TRBV29-1 and TRBJ1-1, is SAVISQKPSRDICQRGTSLTIQCQVDSQVTMMFWYRQQPGQSLTLIATANQGSEATYESGFVIDKFPISRPNLTFSTLTVSNMSPEDSSIYLCSVEGGRMNTEAFFGQGTRLTVV.

The gene calls are TRBV2 and TRBJ1-1; D remains ambiguous. There are 12 residues in the CDR3. V gave up 6 bases and J gave up 0 bases, with 5 bases separating them. Per germline, CDR1 SNHLY and CDR2 FYNNEI. CDR3: CASRALNTEAFF. DNA for the CDR3: TGTGCCAGCAGGGCGCTGAACACTGAAGCTTTCTTT.

This clonotype was counted at least ten times. The rearrangement joins TRBV29-1 to TRBJ2-3; D is unresolved. With 7 bases removed from V and 0 bases from J, the gap between germline ends came to 11 bases. The CDR3 totals 13 residues. CDR1 SQVTM and CDR2 ANQGSEA come from the germline V gene. CDR3 in amino acids: CSATIPSTDTQYF. The CDR3, as DNA: TGCAGCGCCACTATACCTAGCACAGATACGCAGTATTTT.

CDR3 DNA sequence: TGTGCCAGCTCACCACCTTCCGGGACAGGGCGGCAAGAGACCCAGTACTTC. Its protein is CASSPPSGTGRQETQYF. The chain carries TRBV18 and TRBJ2-5; TRBD1 aligns across 9 bases. The CDR3 loop spans 17 amino acids. V shed 0 bases and J 2 bases; nucleotides not matched to a gene: 7. Germline CDR1 reads KGHSH; CDR2 reads LQKENI.

This clonotype was counted at least ten times. The rearrangement links TRBV20-1 to TRBJ1-1; a weak D match, TRBD1 (6 bases). CDR1 is DFQATT and CDR2 is SNEGSKA in the germline V gene (reference sequence). Trimming removed 5 bases at V and 7 bases at J, with 11 bases between. CDR3 length: 11 residues. The CDR3 spells CSAQQGIEAFF. CDR3 DNA sequence: TGCAGTGCTCAGCAGGGGATTGAAGCTTTCTTT.

This chain connects TRBV7-2 to TRBJ2-3; the D is unclear. CDR3 length equals 17 residues. Germline values: CDR1 SGHTA, CDR2 FQGNSA. Deletions cut 4 bases from V and 2 bases from J, with 19 bases between. This CDR3 is CASSSARPGPVTDTQYF. In nucleotides, the CDR3 is TGTGCCAGCAGCTCCGCTAGACCAGGACCAGTCACAGATACGCAGTATTTT.

In this sample, this clonotype turned up many times. V is TRBV12-3 or TRBV12-4 and J is TRBJ1-4; 7 nucleotides line up with TRBD1. The CDR3 runs to 14 residues. V dropped 0 bases and J dropped 8; count of bases not matched to a gene: 3. In nucleotides, the CDR3 is TGTGCCAGCAGTTTAGCGCAGGGGGACGAAAAACTGTTTTTT. This encodes CASSLAQGDEKLFF.

The chain carries TRBV11-3 and TRBJ2-1; a weak D match, TRBD2 (5 bases). V was trimmed by 5 bases and J by 6 bases, leaving 11 bases between them. The CDR3 runs 13 residues. The germline V gene encodes CDR1 SGHNT and CDR2 YENEEA. CDR3 bases: TGTGCCAGCAGCCCGGACGGACTCAATGAGCAGTTCTTC. As protein: CASSPDGLNEQFF.